The 19 T cell receptor beta chains listed next were all sequenced from one sample in a study of PD-1 blockade in mismatch repair-deficient tumors. Profiled with immunoSEQ multiplex PCR; TCRdb holds only in-frame clones, not every one. The table records 100,000 to 150,000 clones, about 85% of them present only once. Source: peripheral blood, taken 44 weeks after starting pembrolizumab. These receptors originate from an adult with mismatch repair-deficient cancer.

The V call is TRBV7-8, the J call TRBJ2-7, with 7 bases lining up with TRBD1. Germline assignment: CDR1 SGHVS and CDR2 FQNEAQ. The junction had 3 bases not matched to a gene; V was cut back by 0 bases and J by 4 bases. This CDR3 has 14 amino acids. The chain's CDR3 is CASSLANRGYEQYF. The CDR3 DNA follows: TGTGCCAGCAGCTTAGCGAACAGGGGATACGAGCAGTACTTC.

J is TRBJ1-2 and V is TRBV5-1; 8 nucleotides line up with TRBD1. Per germline, CDR1 SGHRS and CDR2 YFSETQ. The CDR3 extends over 14 amino acids. J lost 2 bases, V lost 3 bases, and 3 bases had no gene match. The CDR3 spells CASSYGQGNYGYTF. The DNA for the CDR3 is TGCGCCAGCAGCTACGGACAGGGAAACTATGGCTACACCTTC.

The chain uses TRBV5-4 and TRBJ2-7, with D perhaps TRBD2 (5 bases). Trimming cost V 3 bases and J 7 bases, with 23 bases left between them. CDR1 SGHNT and CDR2 YYREEE come from the germline V gene (reference sequence). The CDR3 totals 16 residues. The CDR3 spells CASSSQTLLETREQYF. The CDR3 nucleotides read TGTGCCAGCAGCTCGCAAACCCTACTAGAGACGAGGGAGCAGTACTTC. Combining the CDR3 with reference TRBV5-4 and TRBJ2-7 gives the whole variable domain ETGVTQSPTHLIKTRGQQVTLRCSSQSGHNTVSWYQQALGQGPQFIFQYYREEENGRGNFPPRFSGLQFPNYSSELNVNALELDDSALYLCASSSQTLLETREQYFGPGTRLTVT.

The chain uses TRBV5-1 and TRBJ2-1; 11 nucleotides align to TRBD2. The CDR3 spans 16 residues. Germline V gives CDR1 SGHRS, CDR2 YFSETQ. V was pared by 3 bases and J by 9 bases, with 11 bases of the junction left unmatched. The CDR3 here is CASSSTSGSLGSEQFF. The CDR3 coding sequence is TGCGCCAGCAGCTCAACTAGCGGGAGTTTAGGGTCTGAGCAGTTCTTC.

The genes are TRBV13 and TRBJ1-2, with D possibly being TRBD1 (5 bases). V lost 5 bases and J 6 bases, leaving 19 bases between the germline ends. Per the germline V gene, CDR1 is PRHDT and CDR2 is FYEKMQ (reference sequence). The CDR3 has 15 amino acids. The CDR3 protein is CASSPGGDLADGYTF. The CDR3 nucleotides are TGTGCCAGCAGCCCTGGGGGGGATCTGGCCGATGGCTACACCTTC.

V and J are TRBV28 and TRBJ2-6, with D unresolved. The V and J ends lost 7 bases and 15 bases respectively, with 16 bases between them. Germline values: CDR1 MDHEN, CDR2 SYDVKM. CDR3 size: 12 residues. The CDR3 DNA is TGTGCCAGCACCGTATACCCCGACGGCCTGACTTTC. It yields the protein CASTVYPDGLTF.

The gene calls are TRBV21-1 and TRBJ1-5. TRBV21-1 is a pseudogene. The CDR3 has 15 amino acids. The chain's CDR3 is CASSKERNSNQPQHF. The CDR3 DNA sequence: TGTGCCAGCAGCAAAGAACGGAATAGCAATCAGCCCCAGCATTTT.

The chain carries TRBV13 and TRBJ1-1; D might be TRBD1 (5 bases). This CDR3 contains 12 residues. The germline V gene encodes CDR1 PRHDT and CDR2 FYEKMQ (reference sequence). V lost 5 bases, J lost 10 bases, and 14 bases lay in between. The CDR3 loop reads CASSRDPLGAFF. As DNA, the CDR3 is TGTGCCAGCAGCCGGGACCCACTTGGAGCTTTCTTT.

V is TRBV7-9 and J is TRBJ1-1, with no clear D. Germline loops: CDR1 SEHNR, CDR2 FQNEAQ (reference sequence). The CDR3 length is 13 residues. Between the trimmed V and J ends, which lost 1 base and 6 bases, there was a span of 9 bases. This chain's CDR3 is CASSLDPGPEAFF. CDR3 in DNA: TGTGCCAGCAGCTTAGATCCGGGTCCTGAAGCTTTCTTT. The full variable domain, completed using reference TRBV7-9 and TRBJ1-1, is DTGVSQNPRHKITKRGQNVTFRCDPISEHNRLYWYRQTLGQGPEFLTYFQNEAQLEKSRLLSDRFSAERPKGSFSTLEIQRTEQGDSAMYLCASSLDPGPEAFFGQGTRLTVV.

The V gene is TRBV27, the J gene TRBJ2-1; 10 bases are shared with TRBD2. Germline CDR1 is MNHEY and CDR2 is SMNVEV (reference sequence). Trimming took 4 bases from V and 7 from J; bases not matched to a gene: 4. The CDR3 spans 14 residues. CDR3: CASSYTSGMNEQFF. For the CDR3, the DNA is TGTGCCAGCAGTTACACTAGCGGGATGAATGAGCAGTTCTTC.

The V and J genes are TRBV19 and TRBJ2-7, with 7 bases fitting TRBD1. Looked up from germline, CDR1 is LNHDA and CDR2 is SQIVND (reference sequence). The CDR3 runs to 13 residues. V trimming: 9 bases; J trimming: 2 bases; junction bases outside the gene matches: 7. The CDR3 coding sequence is TGTGCCAGCGCAAGGGACAGCGCCTACGAGCAGTACTTC. Amino acid sequence: CASARDSAYEQYF.

This clone was recorded once. This chain uses TRBV10-3 with TRBJ2-6; TRBD1 agrees at 7 bases. This CDR3 is 16 amino acids long. Germline assignment: CDR1 ENHRY and CDR2 SYGVKD. The V gene end was trimmed by 3 bases and the J gene end by 2 bases; junction bases not matched to a gene: 4. The CDR3 region has the DNA TGTGCCATCAGTGATAGGGGGCCACCTGGGGCCAACGTCCTGACTTTC. Translation: CAISDRGPPGANVLTF.

The chain employs TRBV29-1 and TRBJ2-2, with D uncertain. Trimming removed 7 bases from V and 4 bases from J, with 13 bases in between. This CDR3 spans 13 amino acids. Germline loops: CDR1 SQVTM, CDR2 ANQGSEA. CDR3 sequence (DNA): TGCAGCGCTAGACACCCTAGCACCGGGGAGCTGTTTTTT. Translating gives CSARHPSTGELFF.

The chain is built from TRBV11-2 and TRBJ2-5; D ambiguous. Germline V gene data show CDR1 as SGHAT and CDR2 as FQNNGV. V gave up 3 bases and J gave up 5 bases, with 4 bases separating them. The CDR3 runs 11 residues. CDR3 region: CASSLDETQYF. CDR3 DNA sequence: TGTGCCAGCAGCTTGGATGAGACCCAGTACTTC.

This rearrangement joins TRBV30 to TRBJ2-1; D is perhaps TRBD2 (7 bases). V lost 5 bases and J lost 6, with 17 bases in between. The germline CDR1 and CDR2 sequences are GTSNPN and SVGIG (reference sequence). The CDR3 runs to 14 residues. The CDR3, as DNA: TGTGCCTGGGGAGGGAGGGGGGTGAGCAATGAGCAGTTCTTC. Translation: CAWGGRGVSNEQFF.

V and J are TRBV7-9 and TRBJ2-7; unclear D gene. The CDR3 covers 13 residues. The V gene lost 2 bases and the J gene lost 3 bases, with 8 bases spanning the gap. Germline assignment: CDR1 SEHNR and CDR2 FQNEAQ (reference sequence). The CDR3 region has the DNA TGTGCCAGCAGCTTAAAGGGCAGCTACGAGCAGTACTTC. This encodes CASSLKGSYEQYF.

The chain uses TRBV11-2 and TRBJ1-3; no clear D. This CDR3 spans 18 amino acids. The ends were cut back, 5 bases at V and 1 base at J, with 21 bases in the middle. Germline V lookup: CDR1 SGHAT, CDR2 FQNNGV. The CDR3 region is CASSPIARESSSGNTIYF. The DNA of the CDR3 is TGTGCCAGCAGCCCCATAGCGCGGGAGAGCTCTTCTGGAAACACCATATATTTT.

V and J are TRBV15 and TRBJ2-7; 10 bases fit TRBD1. The CDR3 is 16 amino acids. Germline values: CDR1 LNHNV, CDR2 YYDKDF (reference sequence). The ends lost 3 bases at V and 2 bases at J; junction bases unmatched: 7. CDR3 in amino acids: CATSRGDRGIPYEQYF. In nucleotides, the CDR3 is TGTGCCACCAGCAGGGGGGACAGGGGTATCCCCTACGAGCAGTACTTC.

This chain connects TRBV28 to TRBJ2-3, with D possibly matching TRBD1 (6 bases). V was cut by 3 bases and J by 3 bases, with 13 bases left in between. The CDR3 runs to 15 residues. The germline V gene encodes CDR1 MDHEN and CDR2 SYDVKM. CDR3 bases: TGTGCCAGCAGTTTTACAGGGATTCGGACAGATACGCAGTATTTT. Amino acids: CASSFTGIRTDTQYF.